The present entry profiles one TCR beta chain with its context. Primers used for first-strand cDNA, a TRAV- and TRBV-specific set, covered both alpha and beta chains. A constant-region primer paired with the V-primer adapter amplified TCRs over about 19 PCR cycles. TCRdb reprocessed the reads with MiXCR, giving one entry per CDR3 protein. The repertoire holds roughly 60,000 distinct CDR3 sequences, with approximately 25% as singletons. The sample is drawn from a study of low-dose radiotherapy and immunotherapy resistance in tumors. Study overall: Intravenous administration to patients comprised nivolumab at 240 mg every two weeks and ipilimumab at 1 mg/kg every six weeks. A daily 300 mg dose of oral aspirin was taken by patients for four cycles from cycle 1 day 1.

The time point denotes: before trial treatment. As their treatment, donors received nivolumab, ipilimumab, aspirin, low-dose cyclophosphamide and low-dose radiotherapy. The CDR3 has 15 amino acids. V gave up 2 bases and J gave up 3 bases; unmatched junction bases: 6. Germline loops: CDR1 MDHEN, CDR2 SYDVKM. The sample consisted of PBMCs, taken before treatment. This TCR was recovered from a male donor with prostate cancer. The V gene is TRBV28, the J gene TRBJ2-7; TRBD1 matches at 8 bases. CDR3 sequence: CASSLPGTGLYEQYF. DNA for the CDR3: TGTGCCAGCAGTTTACCCGGGACAGGTCTCTACGAGCAGTACTTC.